This is a list of T cell receptor beta chains from one sample in a study of cytotoxic CD8 clonotypes in ibrutinib-treated CLL. TCRdb's table, derived via immunoSEQ multiplex PCR, lists solely in-frame clones and lacks some. The sample holds 45,000 to 60,000 clones, 45% to 70% seen once. Here the sequenced sample was PBMCs, taken after 24 months of ibrutinib treatment. Receptors originate from a human donor with chronic lymphocytic leukemia. Each CDR3 is given with its conserved first and last residue. A D gene is named only where the DNA matches it firmly. A row's size may be missing; if present it is once, few, many or a size class.

CDR3 protein | CDR3 DNA | D gene | J gene | V gene | clone size
CASSLGQTGNTIYF | TGCGCCAGCAGCCTCGGACAGACTGGAAACACCATATATTTT | - | TRBJ1-3 | TRBV4-1 | -
CASSSGPYEQYF | TGTGCCAGCAGCTCAGGGCCCTACGAGCAGTACTTC | - | TRBJ2-7 | TRBV13 | -
CASRLTGLAPSNQPQHF | TGTGCCAGCAGACTCACCGGGCTCGCACCAAGCAATCAGCCCCAGCATTTT | - | TRBJ1-5 | TRBV27 | many
CASRLSSGGSETQYF | TGCGCCAGCAGACTTTCAAGCGGAGGGTCAGAGACCCAGTACTTC | - | TRBJ2-5 | TRBV5-1 | -
CASSVQGLTSTDTQYF | TGTGCCAGCAGCGTTCAGGGGCTAACTAGCACAGATACGCAGTATTTT | - | TRBJ2-3 | TRBV9 | -
CASSLAGSQETQYF | TGTGCCAGCAGCTTAGCCGGCAGCCAAGAGACCCAGTACTTC | - | TRBJ2-5 | TRBV7-9 | -
CSGGLAGGQFF | TGCAGCGGGGGACTAGCGGGTGGCCAGTTCTTC | TRBD2 | TRBJ2-1 | TRBV29-1 | -
CASSPWSTPGNEQFF | TGTGCCAGCAGCCCTTGGTCGACTCCCGGGAATGAGCAGTTCTTC | - | TRBJ2-1 | TRBV11-2 | -
CASSYSPSTDTQYF | TGTGCCAGCAGTTACTCCCCGAGCACAGATACGCAGTATTTT | - | TRBJ2-3 | TRBV6-5 | few
CASSGQGALDGYTF | TGTGCCAGCAGTGGACAGGGGGCGTTGGATGGCTACACCTTC | TRBD1 | TRBJ1-2 | TRBV2 | -
CASQRVGLTEAFF | TGTGCCAGTCAAAGGGTGGGATTGACTGAAGCTTTCTTT | - | TRBJ1-1 | TRBV19 | many
CASSEVPLAGVQPQHF | TGTGCCAGCAGTGAAGTTCCGTTGGCAGGGGTTCAGCCCCAGCATTTT | - | TRBJ1-5 | TRBV6-1 | -
CSVQRGPTIQYF | TGCAGCGTCCAACGAGGACCGACGATTCAGTACTTC | - | TRBJ2-4 | TRBV29-1 | -
CASSPNGAGPTVSNQPQHF | TGTGCCAGCTCACCAAATGGGGCAGGCCCGACAGTTAGCAATCAGCCCCAGCATTTT | - | TRBJ1-5 | TRBV18 | -
CASRGTTGGGSPLHF | TGCGCCAGTCGGGGAACGACAGGGGGCGGTTCACCCCTCCACTTT | TRBD1 | TRBJ1-6 | TRBV10-2 | -
CASSSLGGTGELFF | TGCGCCAGCAGCTCGCTAGGGGGCACCGGGGAGCTGTTTTTT | - | TRBJ2-2 | TRBV5-1 | few
CAIRGSRDEQFF | TGTGCCATCAGGGGCTCACGCGATGAGCAGTTCTTC | - | TRBJ2-1 | TRBV10-3 | few
CASSSPVEQYF | TGTGCCAGCAGTTCCCCTGTCGAGCAGTACTTC | - | TRBJ2-7 | TRBV28 | -
CASSRDYSAVETQYF | TGTGCCAGCAGCCGGGACTATTCAGCAGTAGAGACCCAGTACTTC | TRBD2 | TRBJ2-5 | TRBV6-6 | -
CASSSLGGYGYTF | TGTGCCAGCAGCTCACTGGGGGGTTATGGCTACACCTTC | - | TRBJ1-2 | TRBV5-1 | -
CASRPRGMEDSPLHF | TGTGCCAGCAGACCCAGAGGGATGGAAGATTCACCCCTCCACTTT | - | TRBJ1-6 | TRBV7-9 | many
CASSLVGQGYNEQFF | TGTGCCAGCAGCTTGGTAGGACAGGGATACAATGAGCAGTTCTTC | TRBD1 | TRBJ2-1 | TRBV5-5 | many
CASSSRRAGPTEAFF | TGCGCCAGCAGCTCCCGCCGTGCGGGACCAACTGAAGCTTTCTTT | - | TRBJ1-1 | TRBV5-1 | -
CASSLDVSGTGELFF | TGTGCCAGCAGCTTGGATGTCTCGGGAACCGGGGAGCTGTTTTTT | - | TRBJ2-2 | TRBV5-6 | few
CASSLGSSGNTDTQYF | TGTGCCAGCAGCTTGGGGTCTAGCGGGAACACAGATACGCAGTATTTT | TRBD2 | TRBJ2-3 | TRBV5-4 | -
CASSFSGDYTGELFF | TGTGCCAGCAGTTTTAGCGGGGATTACACCGGGGAGCTGTTTTTT | TRBD2 | TRBJ2-2 | TRBV28 | -
CASSLWTDGNTIYF | TGTGCCAGCTCACTTTGGACAGACGGAAACACCATATATTTT | - | TRBJ1-3 | TRBV18 | -
CASSLGLAGGQETQYF | TGTGCCAGCAGCTTAGGACTAGCGGGAGGGCAAGAGACCCAGTACTTC | TRBD2 | TRBJ2-5 | TRBV5-6 | -
CASSEVTGNQPQHF | TGTGCCAGCAGTGAAGTGACGGGAAATCAGCCCCAGCATTTT | - | TRBJ1-5 | TRBV6-1 | few
CASSRKGGRLNIQYF | TGTGCCAGCAGCCGTAAAGGGGGCAGGCTGAACATTCAGTACTTC | TRBD1 | TRBJ2-4 | TRBV28 | -
CASSVTAGQGNTEAFF | TGTGCCAGCAGCGTGACGGCAGGGCAAGGGAACACTGAAGCTTTCTTT | - | TRBJ1-1 | TRBV9 | -
CASSRGRTSNYGYTF | TGTGCCAGCAGCCGCGGACGGACAAGTAACTATGGCTACACCTTC | - | TRBJ1-2 | TRBV6-5 | few
CASSQEPGYSGNTIYF | TGTGCCAGCAGCCAAGAGCCGGGCTACTCTGGAAACACCATATATTTT | - | TRBJ1-3 | TRBV5-4 | few
CARRQGVTGANVLTF | TGTGCCCGCAGACAGGGTGTGACTGGGGCCAACGTCCTGACTTTC | TRBD1 | TRBJ2-6 | TRBV2 | few
CASSFVGGNRPQHF | TGTGCCAGCAGTTTCGTAGGGGGGAATAGGCCCCAGCATTTT | - | TRBJ1-5 | TRBV27 | once
CASSLGGRPFSYEQYF | TGTGCCAGCAGTTTGGGCGGGAGGCCCTTCTCCTACGAGCAGTACTTC | TRBD2 | TRBJ2-7 | TRBV28 | -
CASSLWREYQETQYF | TGTGCCAGCAGCTTATGGCGGGAGTACCAAGAGACCCAGTACTTC | TRBD2 | TRBJ2-5 | TRBV7-2 | -
CASSVGRGWGKETQYF | TGTGCCAGCAGTGTAGGGAGGGGTTGGGGTAAAGAGACCCAGTACTTC | TRBD2 | TRBJ2-5 | TRBV2 | -
CSVEKQGDTQYF | TGCAGCGTTGAAAAACAGGGCGATACGCAGTATTTT | - | TRBJ2-3 | TRBV29-1 | -
CSVEGLGIEQFF | TGCAGCGTTGAGGGACTTGGCATAGAGCAGTTCTTC | - | TRBJ2-1 | TRBV29-1 | -
CASSVDHWGSGNTIYF | TGTGCCAGCAGCGTAGACCACTGGGGCTCTGGAAACACCATATATTTT | - | TRBJ1-3 | TRBV9 | -
CASSLKLAHNEQFF | TGTGCCAGCAGCTTAAAGCTAGCTCACAATGAGCAGTTCTTC | - | TRBJ2-1 | TRBV7-8 | -
CASSLRLGGEGELFF | TGCGCCAGCAGCTTGAGGCTCGGGGGCGAAGGGGAGCTGTTTTTT | - | TRBJ2-2 | TRBV5-1 | -
CASSSTRTVYGYTF | TGTGCCAGCAGCTCCACCCGGACAGTTTATGGCTACACCTTC | - | TRBJ1-2 | TRBV2 | few
CASQRDRGGGYTF | TGTGCCAGCCAGCGGGACAGGGGCGGTGGCTACACCTTC | TRBD1 | TRBJ1-2 | TRBV2 | medium-sized
CASRWTGRNTEAFF | TGTGCCAGCAGATGGACAGGTCGGAACACTGAAGCTTTCTTT | TRBD1 | TRBJ1-1 | TRBV6-5 | -
CASRAPENEKLFF | TGTGCCAGCAGGGCCCCCGAGAATGAAAAACTGTTTTTT | - | TRBJ1-4 | TRBV2 | few
CASSLLAGDTQYF | TGCGCCAGCAGCTTACTAGCGGGAGATACGCAGTATTTT | TRBD2 | TRBJ2-3 | TRBV5-1 | many
CASSLGYVRDEQFF | TGTGCCAGCAGCTTAGGTTATGTACGGGATGAGCAGTTCTTC | - | TRBJ2-1 | TRBV7-2 | -
CASYPDRKSGYTF | TGTGCCAGCTATCCGGACAGGAAGAGTGGCTACACCTTC | TRBD1 | TRBJ1-2 | TRBV6-5 | few
CASSLIASGTEAFF | TGTGCCAGCAGCTTGATCGCCAGTGGTACTGAAGCTTTCTTT | - | TRBJ1-1 | TRBV11-1 | -